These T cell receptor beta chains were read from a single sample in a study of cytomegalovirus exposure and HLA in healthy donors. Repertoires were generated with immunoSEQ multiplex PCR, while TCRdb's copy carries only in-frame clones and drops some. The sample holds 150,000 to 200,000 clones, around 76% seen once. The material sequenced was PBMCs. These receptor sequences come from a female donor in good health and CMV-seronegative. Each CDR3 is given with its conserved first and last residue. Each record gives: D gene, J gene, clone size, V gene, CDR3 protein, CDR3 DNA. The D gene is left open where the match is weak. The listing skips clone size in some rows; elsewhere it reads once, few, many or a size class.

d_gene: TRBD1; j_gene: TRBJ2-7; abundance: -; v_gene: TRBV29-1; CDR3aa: CSVDGPGQGYEQYF; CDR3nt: TGCAGCGTTGATGGTCCGGGACAGGGCTACGAGCAGTACTTC
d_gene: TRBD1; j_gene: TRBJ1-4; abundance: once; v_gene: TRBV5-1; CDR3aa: CASSLSQGGEKLFF; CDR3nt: TGCGCCAGCAGCTTGTCACAGGGGGGCGAAAAACTGTTTTTT
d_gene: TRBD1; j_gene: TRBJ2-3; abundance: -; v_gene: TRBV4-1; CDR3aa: CASSQFPGTGSTDTQYF; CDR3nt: TGCGCCAGCAGCCAATTCCCCGGGACAGGGAGCACAGATACGCAGTATTTT
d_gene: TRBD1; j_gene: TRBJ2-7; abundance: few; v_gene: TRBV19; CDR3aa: CASSPTGTGGFYEQYF; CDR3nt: TGTGCCAGTAGTCCCACCGGGACAGGGGGCTTCTACGAGCAGTACTTC
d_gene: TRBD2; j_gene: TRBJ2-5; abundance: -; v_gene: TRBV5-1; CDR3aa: CASSLGVGSGRETQYF; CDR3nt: TGCGCCAGCAGCTTAGGGGTAGGGAGCGGGAGAGAGACCCAGTACTTC
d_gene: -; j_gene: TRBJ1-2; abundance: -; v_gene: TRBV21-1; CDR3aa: CASSHQGQGRYGYTF; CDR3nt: TGTGCCAGCAGCCATCAGGGACAGGGGAGGTATGGCTACACCTTC
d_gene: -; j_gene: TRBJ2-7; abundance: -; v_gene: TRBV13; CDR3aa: CASSPGKGRGYEQYF; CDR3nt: TGTGCCAGCAGCCCCGGAAAGGGGAGGGGGTACGAGCAGTACTTC
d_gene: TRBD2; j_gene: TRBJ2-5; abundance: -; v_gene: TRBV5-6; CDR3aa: CASSPERAGGGETQYF; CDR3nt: TGTGCCAGCAGCCCCGAGCGGGCGGGAGGGGGGGAGACCCAGTACTTC
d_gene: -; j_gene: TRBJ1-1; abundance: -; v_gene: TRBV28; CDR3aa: CASYYTEAFF; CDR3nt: TGTGCCAGCTACTACACTGAAGCTTTCTTT
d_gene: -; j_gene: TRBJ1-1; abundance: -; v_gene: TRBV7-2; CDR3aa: CASSLGGGMNTEAFF; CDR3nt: TGTGCCAGCAGCTTAGGGGGGGGGATGAACACTGAAGCTTTCTTT
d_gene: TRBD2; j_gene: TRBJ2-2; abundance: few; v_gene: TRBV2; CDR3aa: CASSLERGDTGELFF; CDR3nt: TGTGCCAGCAGTCTCGAGCGGGGGGATACCGGGGAGCTGTTTTTT
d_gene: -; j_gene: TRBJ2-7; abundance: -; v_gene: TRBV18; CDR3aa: CASSPKRREDEQYF; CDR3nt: TGTGCCAGCTCACCAAAAAGGAGAGAGGACGAGCAGTACTTC
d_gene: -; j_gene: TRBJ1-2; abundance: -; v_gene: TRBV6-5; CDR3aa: CASSQTVYYGYTF; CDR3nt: TGTGCCAGCAGCCAGACAGTTTACTATGGCTACACCTTC
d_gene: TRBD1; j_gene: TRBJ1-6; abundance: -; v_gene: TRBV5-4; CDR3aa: CASSVGGTGRYSPLHF; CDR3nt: TGTGCCAGCAGCGTTGGGGGGACAGGAAGGTATTCACCCCTCCACTTT
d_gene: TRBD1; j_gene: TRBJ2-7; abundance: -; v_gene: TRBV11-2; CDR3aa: CASSDRGRPYEQYF; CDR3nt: TGTGCCAGCAGTGACAGGGGGCGACCCTACGAGCAGTACTTC
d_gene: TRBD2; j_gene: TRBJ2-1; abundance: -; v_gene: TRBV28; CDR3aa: CASSLYGSGRAAEQFF; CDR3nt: TGTGCCAGCAGTTTATATGGTAGCGGGAGGGCCGCTGAGCAGTTCTTC
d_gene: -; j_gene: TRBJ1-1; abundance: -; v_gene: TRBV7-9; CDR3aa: CASSLARGGDKANTEAFF; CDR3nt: TGTGCCAGCAGCTTAGCGAGGGGGGGAGATAAGGCGAACACTGAAGCTTTCTTT
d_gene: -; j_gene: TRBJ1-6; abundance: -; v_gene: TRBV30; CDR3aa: CAWNPSRMSGPPNSPLHF; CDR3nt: TGTGCCTGGAACCCATCTCGGATGAGCGGACCGCCAAATTCACCCCTCCACTTT
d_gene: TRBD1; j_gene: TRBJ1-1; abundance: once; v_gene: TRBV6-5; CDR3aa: CASSYGDRQNTEAFF; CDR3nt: TGTGCCAGCAGTTACGGGGACAGACAGAACACTGAAGCTTTCTTT
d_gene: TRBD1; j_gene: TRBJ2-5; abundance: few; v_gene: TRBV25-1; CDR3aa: CASSSRDREETQYF; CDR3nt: TGTGCCAGCAGTTCCCGGGACAGGGAAGAGACCCAGTACTTC
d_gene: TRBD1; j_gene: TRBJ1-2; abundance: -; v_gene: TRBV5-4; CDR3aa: CASSVLGQGDGYTF; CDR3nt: TGTGCCAGCAGCGTACTGGGACAGGGCGACGGCTACACCTTC
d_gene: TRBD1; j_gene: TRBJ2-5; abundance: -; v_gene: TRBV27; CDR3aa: CASGTGEETQYF; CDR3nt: TGTGCCAGCGGCACAGGGGAAGAGACCCAGTACTTC
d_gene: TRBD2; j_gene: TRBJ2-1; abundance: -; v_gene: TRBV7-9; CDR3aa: CASSKLAGGPNEQFF; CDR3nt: TGTGCCAGCAGCAAACTAGCGGGGGGTCCCAATGAGCAGTTCTTC
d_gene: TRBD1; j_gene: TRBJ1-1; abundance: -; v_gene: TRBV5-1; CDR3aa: CASSPMGQGLGTEAFF; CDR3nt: TGCGCCAGCAGCCCTATGGGACAGGGTTTGGGCACTGAAGCTTTCTTT
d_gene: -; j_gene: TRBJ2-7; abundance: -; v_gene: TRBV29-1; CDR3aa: CSVEGAYEQYF; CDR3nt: TGCAGCGTTGAGGGCGCCTACGAGCAGTACTTC
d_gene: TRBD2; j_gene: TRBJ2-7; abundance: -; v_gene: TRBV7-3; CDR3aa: CASSPGLAVEQYF; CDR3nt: TGTGCCAGCAGCCCCGGACTAGCGGTTGAGCAGTACTTC
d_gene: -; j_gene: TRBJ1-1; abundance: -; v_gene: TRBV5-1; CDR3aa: CASSLEPGYLNTEAFF; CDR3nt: TGCGCCAGCAGCTTGGAACCAGGATATTTGAACACTGAAGCTTTCTTT
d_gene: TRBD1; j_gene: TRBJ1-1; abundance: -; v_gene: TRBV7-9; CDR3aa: CASSSRQGPLNTEAFF; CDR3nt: TGTGCCAGCAGCTCGAGACAGGGGCCATTGAACACTGAAGCTTTCTTT
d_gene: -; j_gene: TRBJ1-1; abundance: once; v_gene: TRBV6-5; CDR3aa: CASSYSISTEAFF; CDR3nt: TGTGCCAGCAGTTACTCGATTAGTACTGAAGCTTTCTTT
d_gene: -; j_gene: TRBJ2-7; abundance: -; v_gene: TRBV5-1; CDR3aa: CASSLARVSPYEQYF; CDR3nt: TGCGCCAGCAGCTTGGCCAGGGTCAGCCCCTACGAGCAGTACTTC
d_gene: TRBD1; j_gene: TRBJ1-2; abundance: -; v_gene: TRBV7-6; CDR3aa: CASSLLAGTANYGYTF; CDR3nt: TGTGCCAGCAGCCTACTAGCGGGGACAGCTAACTATGGCTACACCTTC
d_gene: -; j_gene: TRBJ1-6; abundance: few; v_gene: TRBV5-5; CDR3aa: CASSGGPGSPLHF; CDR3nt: TGTGCCAGCAGCGGAGGCCCCGGTTCACCCCTCCACTTT
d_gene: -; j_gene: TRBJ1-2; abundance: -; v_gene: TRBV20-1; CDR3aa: CSGTDGYTF; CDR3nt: TGCAGTGGGACAGATGGCTACACCTTC
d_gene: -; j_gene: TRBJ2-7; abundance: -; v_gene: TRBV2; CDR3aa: CASRRDGTYEQYF; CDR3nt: TGTGCCAGCAGGCGGGACGGTACCTACGAGCAGTACTTC
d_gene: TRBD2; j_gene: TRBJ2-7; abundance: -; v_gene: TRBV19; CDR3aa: CASSIGASGVYEQYF; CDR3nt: TGTGCCAGTAGTATAGGCGCTAGCGGAGTCTACGAGCAGTACTTC
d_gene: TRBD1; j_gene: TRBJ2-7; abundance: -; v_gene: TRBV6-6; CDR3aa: CASSWTGDRGYEQYF; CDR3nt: TGTGCCAGCAGTTGGACGGGGGACAGGGGTTACGAGCAGTACTTC
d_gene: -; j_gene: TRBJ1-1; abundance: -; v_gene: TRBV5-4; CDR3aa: CASRRTGENTEAFF; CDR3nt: TGTGCCAGCAGGAGGACGGGGGAGAACACTGAAGCTTTCTTT
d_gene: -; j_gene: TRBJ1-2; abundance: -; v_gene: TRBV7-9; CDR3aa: CASSLDPGSAGYGYTF; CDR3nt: TGTGCCAGCAGCTTAGATCCAGGTTCCGCTGGCTATGGCTACACCTTC
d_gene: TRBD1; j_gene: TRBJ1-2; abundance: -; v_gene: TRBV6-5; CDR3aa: CASSYDGTGEHGYTF; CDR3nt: TGTGCCAGCAGTTACGATGGGACAGGGGAACATGGCTACACCTTC
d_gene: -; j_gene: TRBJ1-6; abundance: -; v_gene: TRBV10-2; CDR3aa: CASSERGSNSPLHF; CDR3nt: TGCGCCAGCAGTGAGAGAGGGTCGAATTCACCCCTCCACTTT
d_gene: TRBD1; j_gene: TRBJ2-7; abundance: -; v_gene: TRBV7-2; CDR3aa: CASSSSWTGIYEQYF; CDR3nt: TGTGCCAGCAGCTCTTCCTGGACAGGAATCTACGAGCAGTACTTC
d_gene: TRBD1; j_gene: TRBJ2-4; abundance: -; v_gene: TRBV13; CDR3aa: CASSFRDSKNIQYF; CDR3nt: TGTGCCAGCAGCTTCCGGGACAGCAAAAACATTCAGTACTTC
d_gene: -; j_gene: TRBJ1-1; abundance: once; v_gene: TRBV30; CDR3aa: CAWSVHLRRVNTEAFF; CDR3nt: TGTGCCTGGAGTGTACATTTGAGACGGGTGAACACTGAAGCTTTCTTT